This paragraph reports one TCR beta chain. These data originate in a study of T cell responses to AZD1222 COVID-19 vaccine. Germline V gene sequence: CDR1 SGHDT, CDR2 YYEEEE. The CDR3 runs to 15 residues. Losses at the gene ends were 2 bases for V and 8 bases for J; bases not matched to a gene: 10. Repertoires were generated with immunoSEQ multiplex PCR, while TCRdb's copy carries only in-frame clones and drops some. This sample has about 84,000 clones, with approximately 83% found just once. The clonotype was recovered from an adult who received the AZD1222 COVID-19 vaccine. This chain connects TRBV5-6 to TRBJ1-2, with TRBD1 matching 9 bases. Material: peripheral blood, obtained 28 days after the second AZD1222 dose. The CDR3 region has the DNA TGTGCCAGCAGCTTCCGGGACAGGGTCACTAAAGGCTACACCTTC. Translating it yields CASSFRDRVTKGYTF.